The next 23 T cell receptor beta chains were all read from a single sample in a study of vaccination and CD4 T cells after COVID-19. The Oncomine TCR Beta short-read assay generated sequence data from the DNA of cultured CD4+ T cells. MiXCR, applied by TCRdb to the PCR reads, yields one record per CDR3 protein. This sample has thousands of distinct CDR3 sequences, with about 26% found just once. These receptors have no identified antigens. The treatment here: approximately nine-day PBMC culture with coronavirus spike peptide pools or control peptides (ViraFEST assay). Pre-COVID-19 pandemic sampling (2011-2018) yielded the unexposed donor's CD4+ T cells. The sequencing sample was made of CD4+ T cells from blood, cultured in vitro. Every receptor here comes from a human donor in good health.

The chain couples TRBV7-8 to TRBJ1-1, with D unclear. V lost 1 base, J lost 1 base, and 4 bases lay in between. CDR1 is SGHVS and CDR2 is FQNEAQ in the germline V gene. The CDR3 totals 13 residues. This chain's CDR3 is CASSLGANTEAFF. CDR3 nucleotides: TGTGCCAGCAGCTTAGGAGCGAACACTGAAGCTTTCTTT.

In this sample, this clonotype turned up a few times. V gene TRBV19 combines with J gene TRBJ1-5, with no clear D. V gave up 1 base and J gave up 2 bases, with 12 bases separating them. The CDR3 totals 16 residues. Germline CDR1 is LNHDA and CDR2 is SQIVND (reference sequence). The CDR3 DNA reads TGTGCCAGTAGTATAGCTGAAGGGATTGGCAATCAGCCCCAGCATTTT. It translates to CASSIAEGIGNQPQHF.

The chain links TRBV11-2 to TRBJ2-2, with D tentatively TRBD1 (7 bases). The CDR3 runs 15 residues. Germline CDR1 SGHAT, CDR2 FQNNGV. The V end was cut by 1 base, the J end by 4 bases, with 10 bases between. The CDR3 DNA is TGTGCCAGCAGCTTAGTCCAGGGGGGCACCGGGGAGCTGTTTTTT. Translating gives CASSLVQGGTGELFF.

This clonotype was counted a few times. The chain is built from TRBV7-2 and TRBJ2-5; tentatively, D is TRBD1 (6 bases). The V end was cut by 4 bases, the J end by 5 bases, with 23 bases between. The CDR3 loop spans 17 amino acids. Germline assignment: CDR1 SGHTA and CDR2 FQGNSA. CDR3 in amino acids: CASSSRGLQGIAETQYF. DNA of the CDR3: TGTGCCAGCAGCTCGCGAGGACTGCAGGGGATCGCGGAGACCCAGTACTTC.

The genes are TRBV20-1 and TRBJ1-1, with no clear D. V lost 2 bases and J lost 2, with 6 bases in between. Germline lookup yields CDR1 DFQATT and CDR2 SNEGSKA (reference sequence). The CDR3 has 12 residues. The CDR3 region has the DNA TGCAGTGCTAGAATGCAAAACACTGAAGCTTTCTTT. Residues: CSARMQNTEAFF.

This clonotype was detected only a few times. The V call is TRBV30, the J call TRBJ2-5; TRBD2 aligns across 9 bases. This CDR3 contains 15 residues. Germline V gene sequence: CDR1 GTSNPN, CDR2 SVGIG (reference sequence). V lost 0 bases to trimming and J lost 4 bases; unmatched junction nucleotides: 6. CDR3 DNA sequence: TGTGCCTGGAGTGTAGTGGGACTAGCAGGAGAGACCCAGTACTTC. Its protein is CAWSVVGLAGETQYF.

This clonotype was seen a handful of times. The rearrangement links TRBV10-3 to TRBJ1-1, with D maybe TRBD1 (6 bases). V lost 3 bases and J lost 5, with 19 bases in between. The CDR3 loop spans 16 amino acids. The germline CDR1 and CDR2 sequences are ENHRY and SYGVKD. This chain's CDR3 is CAISDSPGEMGTEAFF. CDR3 nucleotide sequence: TGTGCCATCAGTGATTCCCCAGGGGAGATGGGGACTGAAGCTTTCTTT.

The rearrangement links TRBV9 to TRBJ2-1; D gene ambiguous. The CDR3 totals 13 residues. Looked up from germline, CDR1 is SGDLS and CDR2 is YYNGEE. The V and J ends lost 3 bases and 7 bases respectively, with 11 bases between them. The CDR3 reads CASSGGLRNEQFF. The CDR3 region has the DNA TGTGCCAGCAGCGGGGGTTTAAGGAATGAGCAGTTCTTC.

This clonotype was detected only a few times. This chain uses TRBV29-1 with TRBJ2-5; 7 positions match TRBD1. The CDR3 totals 13 residues. CDR1 and CDR2 from the germline V gene are SQVTM and ANQGSEA. With 3 bases clipped from V and 5 bases from J, the junction kept 6 bases outside the gene matches. CDR3 residues: CSVDEGGGETQYF. The CDR3 nucleotides are TGCAGCGTTGACGAAGGGGGCGGTGAGACCCAGTACTTC.

This clonotype has more than one count but fewer than ten. This chain joins TRBV25-1 and TRBJ1-1, with a weak D call TRBD1 (6 bases). Trimming pared 8 bases from V and 2 bases from J, leaving 18 bases between. The germline V gene encodes CDR1 MGHDK and CDR2 SYGVNS. The CDR3 length is 15 residues. CDR3 coding DNA: TGTGCCAGCTCTCTGCTGCAGGGGAATAACACTGAAGCTTTCTTT. Its translation: CASSLLQGNNTEAFF.

This clonotype showed up just a few times. The J gene is TRBJ2-1, the V gene TRBV18, with TRBD2 identical over 15 bases. This CDR3 contains 17 residues. The germline V gene has CDR1 KGHSH and CDR2 LQKENI. V was pared by 3 bases and J by 5 bases, with 5 bases of the junction left unmatched. The CDR3 loop is CASSPGTSGRPHNEQFF. CDR3 coding DNA: TGTGCCAGCTCACCTGGGACTAGCGGGAGGCCGCACAATGAGCAGTTCTTC.

This clonotype ranks as medium-sized. The chain recombines TRBV5-5 with TRBJ1-2; no firm D call. The germline V gene has CDR1 SGHKS and CDR2 YYEKEE (reference sequence). Trimming removed 1 base at V and 4 bases at J, with 8 bases between. The CDR3 covers 13 residues. The CDR3 DNA sequence: TGTGCCAGCAGCTTGCTGGGAGTCTATGGCTACACCTTC. The encoded protein is CASSLLGVYGYTF.

The rearrangement links TRBV11-2 to TRBJ2-3; no firm D call. Germline V lookup: CDR1 SGHAT, CDR2 FQNNGV. V was clipped by 5 bases and J by 0 bases, with 6 bases between them. The CDR3 has 13 residues. CDR3 loop: CASSLLSTDTQYF. The CDR3, as DNA: TGTGCCAGCAGCCTCCTTAGCACAGATACGCAGTATTTT.

The chain combines TRBV7-2 with TRBJ1-4; no clear D gene. CDR1 and CDR2 (germline): SGHTA, FQGNSA. This CDR3 contains 14 residues. V was trimmed by 3 bases and J by 0 bases, leaving 5 bases between them. CDR3 region: CASSLHSTNEKLFF. DNA for the CDR3: TGTGCCAGCAGCTTGCATTCAACTAATGAAAAACTGTTTTTT.

The chain links TRBV5-1 to TRBJ2-3; tentatively, D is TRBD1 (6 bases). Trimming removed 1 base from V and 1 base from J, with 10 bases in between. This CDR3 has 15 amino acids. CDR1 and CDR2 (germline): SGHRS, YFSETQ. CDR3 sequence reads: CASSLLGAGTDTQYF. The CDR3 nucleotides read TGCGCCAGCAGCTTGTTGGGGGCGGGCACAGATACGCAGTATTTT.

This clonotype was counted a few times. This chain joins TRBV2 and TRBJ1-5; 8 bases align to TRBD1. J gave up 4 bases and V 6 bases, and 2 bases lay outside the gene matches. This CDR3 spans 13 amino acids. CDR1 is SNHLY and CDR2 is FYNNEI in the germline V gene. Written as DNA, the CDR3 is TGTGCCAGCAGCCGACAGGGGAATCAGCCCCAGCATTTT. Translation: CASSRQGNQPQHF.

This clonotype appeared a few times. The chain is built from TRBV7-9 and TRBJ1-6; D is ambiguous. This CDR3 comprises 16 residues. The V gene's germline CDR1 is SEHNR and CDR2 FQNEAQ (reference sequence). With 4 bases removed from V and 6 bases from J, the gap between germline ends came to 16 bases. The CDR3 nucleotides are TGTGCCAGCAGCTCCTGGGCCGGGTTCGGTAATTCACCCCTCCACTTT. Translation gives CASSSWAGFGNSPLHF.

This sequence joins TRBV29-1 and TRBJ1-5; 7 bases are a match to TRBD1. The CDR3 sequence is 14 residues long. Germline assignment: CDR1 SQVTM and CDR2 ANQGSEA. Trimming took 6 bases from V and 6 from J; bases not matched to a gene: 11. CDR3 DNA: TGCAGCGTCGCCACAGGGGACGGCGGTCAGCCCCAGCATTTT. Translating gives CSVATGDGGQPQHF.

This clonotype was found a few times. This sequence joins TRBV6-1 and TRBJ2-7; TRBD1 matches at 8 bases. The ends lost 8 bases at V and 3 bases at J; junction bases unmatched: 9. This CDR3 region has 14 residues. Germline loops: CDR1 MNHNS, CDR2 SASEGT. CDR3 residues: CASGEGQGGYEQYF. The CDR3 DNA follows: TGTGCCAGCGGGGAAGGACAGGGAGGCTACGAGCAGTACTTC.

The rearrangement joins TRBV19 to TRBJ1-6; no clear D gene. The CDR3 runs 15 residues. Per germline, CDR1 LNHDA and CDR2 SQIVND (reference sequence). The V and J ends lost 8 bases and 7 bases respectively, with 18 bases between them. For the CDR3, the DNA is TGTGCCAGTTGGAGTGGGGATGCGGAGAATTCACCCCTCCACTTT. Protein product: CASWSGDAENSPLHF.

This clonotype was counted only a few times. The CDR3 sequence is CASSQSRGNTIYF. In DNA form, the CDR3 reads TGTGCCAGTAGCCAGTCGAGGGGAAACACCATATATTTT. The rearrangement joins TRBV19 to TRBJ1-3; D gene ambiguous. This CDR3 is built from 13 residues. Trimming left V 6 bases short and J 4 bases short, with 10 bases between. CDR1 is LNHDA, CDR2 SQIVND, per germline (reference sequence).

A few counts support this clonotype. The chain combines TRBV21-1 with TRBJ1-1. TRBV21-1 constitutes a pseudogene. The CDR3 extends over 13 amino acids. CDR3 sequence (DNA): TGTGCCAGCAATCCCGCGAGGGACACTGAAGCTTTCTTT. Translating it yields CASNPARDTEAFF.

The chain joins TRBV30 to TRBJ1-1; D is undetermined. CDR1 and CDR2 from the germline V gene are GTSNPN and SVGIG (reference sequence). The V and J ends lost 0 bases and 7 bases respectively, with 6 bases between them. This CDR3 region has 11 residues. CDR3 bases: TGTGCCTGGAGTGTTGAGAGTGAAGCTTTCTTT. Its protein product is CAWSVESEAFF.